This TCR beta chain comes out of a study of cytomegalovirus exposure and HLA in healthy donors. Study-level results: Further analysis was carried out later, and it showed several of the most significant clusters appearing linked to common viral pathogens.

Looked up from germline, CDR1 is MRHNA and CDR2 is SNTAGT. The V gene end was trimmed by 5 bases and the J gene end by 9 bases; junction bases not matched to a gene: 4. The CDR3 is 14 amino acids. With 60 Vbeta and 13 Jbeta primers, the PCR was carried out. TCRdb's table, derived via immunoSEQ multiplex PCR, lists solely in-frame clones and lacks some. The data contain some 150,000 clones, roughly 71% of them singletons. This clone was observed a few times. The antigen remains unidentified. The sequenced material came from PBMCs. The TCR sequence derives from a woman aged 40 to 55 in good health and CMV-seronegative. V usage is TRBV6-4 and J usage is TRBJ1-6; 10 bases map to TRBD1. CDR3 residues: CASSTGTGVSPLHF. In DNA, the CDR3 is TGTGCCAGCAGTACCGGGACAGGGGTTTCACCCCTCCACTTT.